One sample yielded the 8 T cell receptor beta chains listed below, sequenced in a study of radiation and T cells in renal cell carcinoma. Using immunoSEQ multiplex PCR, the repertoire was profiled, and TCRdb retains in-frame clones only, with some absent. This table holds 65,000 or so clones, 60% to 85% found once. Indicated time point: blood 4 weeks post-SBRT, at nephrectomy. Treatment: 15 Gy SBRT to primary tumor, nephrectomy 4 weeks later. The sequencing used blood, collected from a patient whose treatment included radiotherapy and nephrectomy. These receptors originate from a man aged 60 to 69 with renal cell carcinoma.

J is TRBJ1-2 and V is TRBV19; D is ambiguous. Germline assignment: CDR1 LNHDA and CDR2 SQIVND (reference sequence). Trimming stripped 6 bases from V and 3 bases from J, with 17 bases between. The CDR3 is made up of 15 amino acids. The DNA of the CDR3 is TGTGCCAGTAGGTTAGCAGCCTTGAGCCACTATGGCTACACCTTC. This gives the protein CASRLAALSHYGYTF.

This sequence joins TRBV2 and TRBJ2-7, with 11 bases aligning to TRBD2. After removal of 8 bases from V and 5 bases from J, the junction contained 5 bases not matched to a gene. The CDR3 totals 13 residues. Germline CDR1 SNHLY, CDR2 FYNNEI. For the CDR3, the DNA is TGTGCCAGCTCAACACTAGCGGGAGACGAGCAGTACGTC. Amino acids: CASSTLAGDEQYV.

The CDR3 loop is CASSWTGGSYNEQFF. Here the CDR3 DNA reads TGTGCCAGCAGCTGGACAGGGGGCTCCTACAATGAGCAGTTCTTC. The chain joins TRBV5-6 to TRBJ2-1; 10 bases align to TRBD1. J gave up 0 bases and V 3 bases, and 0 bases lay outside the gene matches. CDR1 is SGHDT, CDR2 YYEEEE, per germline. There are 15 residues in the CDR3.

This clone has more than one count but fewer than ten. This sequence joins TRBV7-9 and TRBJ1-5; D is unclear. The CDR3 covers 13 residues. Trimming stripped 1 base from V and 9 bases from J, with 10 bases between. The germline V gene encodes CDR1 SEHNR and CDR2 FQNEAQ (reference sequence). The CDR3 bases are TGTGCCAGCAGCTTAGATTCCTCGCGGCCCCAGCATTTT. Its protein is CASSLDSSRPQHF.

V and J are TRBV9 and TRBJ2-3; D possibly corresponds to TRBD2 (5 bases). This CDR3 has 14 residues. V was cut by 0 bases and J by 11 bases, with 16 bases left in between. CDR1 and CDR2 from the germline V gene are SGDLS and YYNGEE. The CDR3 protein is CASSVAGLSEGQYF. Here the CDR3 DNA reads TGTGCCAGCAGCGTAGCGGGTCTCTCTGAGGGGCAGTATTTT.

V is TRBV19 and J is TRBJ1-5; tentatively, D is TRBD1 (6 bases). The CDR3 loop spans 20 amino acids. V lost 3 bases and J 0 bases, leaving 24 bases between the germline ends. Germline values: CDR1 LNHDA, CDR2 SQIVND (reference sequence). The CDR3, as DNA: TGTGCCAGTAGTATGCACCCCCCCGGGACAAACCCTTATAGCAATCAGCCCCAGCATTTT. It encodes CASSMHPPGTNPYSNQPQHF.

The chain joins TRBV7-9 to TRBJ2-1, with unresolved D. The CDR3 runs to 17 residues. Trimming took 5 bases from V and 0 from J, leaving 17 bases between them. CDR1 SEHNR and CDR2 FQNEAQ come from the germline V gene (reference sequence). The CDR3 sequence: CASSLRQVSFSYNEQFF. The CDR3 DNA follows: TGTGCCAGCAGCCTCCGGCAGGTCAGTTTCTCCTACAATGAGCAGTTCTTC.

The chain combines TRBV9 with TRBJ1-3; D gene unclear. V lost 0 bases and J 0 bases, leaving 10 bases between the germline ends. The CDR3 is 16 residues long. Germline V CDR1 and CDR2: SGDLS, YYNGEE. The CDR3 DNA sequence: TGTGCCAGCAGCGTAGCTAGTGAGGGCTCTGGAAACACCATATATTTT. Its translation: CASSVASEGSGNTIYF.